This is a list of T cell receptor beta chains from one sample in a study of cytomegalovirus exposure and HLA in healthy donors. Method: immunoSEQ multiplex PCR; TCRdb's copy keeps in-frame clones and lacks some. The profile covers around 130,000 clones, with about 84% appearing a single time and roughly 2% taken by the ten largest. The sequenced sample consisted of PBMCs. The receptors here all came from a woman aged 30 to 39 in good health and CMV-seronegative. The CDR3 runs from the conserved cysteine through the conserved F or W. D genes are given only for firm matches. For some rows the clone size is stated as once, few or many, or as a class when expanded; others skip it.

D gene,V gene,J gene,clone size,CDR3 protein,CDR3 DNA
NA,TRBV4-3,TRBJ1-5,NA,CASSDGYSNQPQHF,TGCGCCAGCAGCGACGGGTATAGCAATCAGCCCCAGCATTTT
NA,TRBV2,TRBJ1-2,NA,CASSPRPEDGYTF,TGTGCCAGCAGCCCCCGGCCCGAGGATGGCTACACCTTC
NA,TRBV11-2,TRBJ1-1,once,CASSSPSSRTRRYTEAFF,TGTGCCAGCAGCTCCCCATCTTCCCGGACACGCAGGTACACTGAAGCTTTCTTT
TRBD2,TRBV7-8,TRBJ2-5,medium-sized,CASSLKTSGVYQETQYF,TGTGCCAGCAGCCTGAAGACTAGCGGTGTGTACCAAGAGACCCAGTACTTC
TRBD1,TRBV5-1,TRBJ2-6,NA,CASSYGQGMVSGANVLTF,TGCGCCAGCAGCTACGGACAGGGGATGGTGTCTGGGGCCAACGTCCTGACTTTC
TRBD1,TRBV29-1,TRBJ2-1,NA,CSLKGDSPNEQFF,TGCAGCCTCAAAGGGGACAGCCCCAATGAGCAGTTCTTC
TRBD1,TRBV19,TRBJ1-2,NA,CASSIPRDRGLAGYGYTF,TGTGCCAGTAGTATCCCCCGGGACAGGGGGCTCGCCGGCTATGGCTACACCTTC
NA,TRBV19,TRBJ2-7,NA,CASNIGLRTYEQYF,TGTGCCAGTAATATAGGACTGAGAACCTACGAGCAGTACTTC
NA,TRBV19,TRBJ1-4,NA,CASSNRLGGEKLFF,TGTGCCAGTAGTAACCGTCTCGGCGGGGAAAAACTGTTTTTT
NA,TRBV18,TRBJ2-7,NA,CASSRTEAYEQYF,TGTGCCAGCTCACGGACAGAAGCCTACGAGCAGTACTTC
NA,TRBV29-1,TRBJ2-2,NA,CSANPGVDTGELFF,TGCAGCGCCAACCCAGGGGTAGACACCGGGGAGCTGTTTTTT
TRBD2,TRBV11-1,TRBJ2-1,once,CASSLSDSGVEQFF,TGTGCCAGCAGCTTAAGCGATAGCGGGGTCGAGCAGTTCTTC
TRBD1,TRBV7-2,TRBJ1-5,NA,CASSRDRVDQPQHF,TGTGCCAGCAGCCGCGACAGGGTTGATCAGCCCCAGCATTTT
NA,TRBV30,TRBJ1-1,NA,CAWSVARYTEAFF,TGTGCCTGGAGTGTAGCCCGTTACACTGAAGCTTTCTTT
NA,TRBV6-5,TRBJ2-5,NA,CASSFERGETQYF,TGTGCCAGCAGTTTTGAGAGGGGGGAGACCCAGTACTTC
TRBD1,TRBV5-4,TRBJ2-1,NA,CASSWTGGYNEQFF,TGTGCCAGCAGCTGGACAGGGGGGTACAATGAGCAGTTCTTC
TRBD2,TRBV13,TRBJ2-1,NA,CASSLRLAGVEDEQFF,TGTGCCAGCAGCTTAAGGCTAGCGGGGGTAGAAGATGAGCAGTTCTTC
TRBD1,TRBV7-3,TRBJ2-1,NA,CASSLGTQGARNEQFF,TGTGCCAGCAGCTTAGGGACACAGGGGGCGCGAAATGAGCAGTTCTTC
TRBD1,TRBV5-1,TRBJ2-7,NA,CASSWRSRDRGSAEQYF,TGCGCCAGCAGCTGGAGAAGCCGGGACAGGGGTTCAGCCGAGCAGTACTTC
TRBD1,TRBV27,TRBJ1-2,NA,CASSSGQAYGYTF,TGTGCCAGCAGTTCCGGACAGGCCTATGGCTACACCTTC
TRBD1,TRBV9,TRBJ1-1,NA,CASSPRQGEAFF,TGTGCCAGCAGCCCCCGACAGGGAGAAGCTTTCTTT
TRBD2,TRBV2,TRBJ2-1,once,CASRGVAGEYNEQFF,TGTGCCAGCAGGGGGGTAGCGGGGGAGTACAATGAGCAGTTCTTC
NA,TRBV13,TRBJ1-1,once,CASSQGNTEAFF,TGTGCCAGCAGCCAGGGGAACACTGAAGCTTTCTTT
NA,TRBV29-1,TRBJ2-2,NA,CSVGWAANTGELFF,TGCAGCGTTGGGTGGGCAGCGAACACCGGGGAGCTGTTTTTT
NA,TRBV2,TRBJ1-1,NA,CASSWQGGENTEAFF,TGTGCCAGCAGCTGGCAGGGCGGGGAGAACACTGAAGCTTTCTTT
TRBD2,TRBV6-1,TRBJ2-7,NA,CASSESLAGAYEQYF,TGTGCCAGCAGTGAAAGCCTAGCGGGGGCCTACGAGCAGTACTTC
TRBD1,TRBV4-1,TRBJ1-4,NA,CASSQADRGSNEKLFF,TGCGCCAGCAGCCAAGCGGACAGGGGGTCTAATGAAAAACTGTTTTTT
NA,TRBV2,TRBJ1-1,NA,CASSGNIANTEAFF,TGTGCCAGCAGTGGGAACATAGCGAACACTGAAGCTTTCTTT
NA,TRBV12-5,TRBJ1-1,NA,CASGLYLAEAFF,TGTGCTAGTGGTTTATATCTAGCTGAAGCTTTCTTT
NA,TRBV7-9,TRBJ1-4,once,CASSLRRGATNEKLFF,TGTGCCAGCAGCCTACGACGGGGAGCAACTAATGAAAAACTGTTTTTT
TRBD1,TRBV7-2,TRBJ1-6,NA,CASSGQGNSPLHF,TGTGCCAGCAGCGGACAGGGTAATTCACCCCTCCACTTT
TRBD2,TRBV30,TRBJ2-1,few,CAWSKAASGADEQFF,TGTGCCTGGAGTAAGGCGGCTAGCGGGGCCGATGAGCAGTTCTTC
NA,TRBV25-1,TRBJ1-1,NA,CASSDLGINTEAFF,TGTGCCAGCAGTGATCTCGGGATAAACACTGAAGCTTTCTTT
TRBD1,TRBV6-5,TRBJ2-7,NA,CASSPGQNFYEQYF,TGTGCCAGCAGTCCGGGACAGAACTTCTACGAGCAGTACTTC
NA,TRBV19,TRBJ1-3,NA,CASSISRVRNTIYF,TGTGCCAGTAGTATCAGCAGGGTTAGAAACACCATATATTTT
NA,TRBV29-1,TRBJ2-5,once,CSVVRGRAQETQYF,TGCAGCGTCGTAAGGGGCAGGGCCCAAGAGACCCAGTACTTC
TRBD1,TRBV5-1,TRBJ1-1,NA,CASSPGTENTEAFF,TGCGCCAGCAGCCCCGGGACAGAAAACACTGAAGCTTTCTTT
NA,TRBV6-1,TRBJ2-7,NA,CASRDRDTPYEQYF,TGTGCCAGTAGAGACCGGGACACACCCTACGAGCAGTACTTC
TRBD1,TRBV9,TRBJ1-1,NA,CASSVGQGSGLGTEAFF,TGTGCCAGCAGCGTAGGACAGGGGAGCGGATTGGGGACTGAAGCTTTCTTT
TRBD1,TRBV5-1,TRBJ1-1,NA,CASSLDRGRDEAFF,TGCGCCAGCAGCTTGGACAGGGGGAGGGATGAAGCTTTCTTT
NA,TRBV12-5,TRBJ1-5,NA,CASGAEVRTRPQHF,TGTGCTAGTGGTGCGGAGGTTAGGACTCGGCCCCAGCATTTT
TRBD1,TRBV19,TRBJ1-2,NA,CASSSLTGDYGYTF,TGTGCCAGTAGTTCCCTCACAGGGGACTATGGCTACACCTTC
NA,TRBV2,TRBJ1-2,few,CASHGQTNYGYTF,TGTGCCAGCCACGGACAGACAAACTATGGCTACACCTTC
NA,TRBV2,TRBJ1-2,few,CASSTGFDGYTF,TGTGCCAGCAGTACAGGGTTCGACGGCTACACCTTC
TRBD1,TRBV11-3,TRBJ2-7,NA,CASSSGQGPYEQYF,TGTGCCAGCAGCTCCGGACAGGGCCCCTACGAGCAGTACTTC